This T cell receptor (beta chain) is from a study of Ad26.COV2.S vaccination and SARS-CoV-2 variants. Study-level findings and limits: It was vaccine recipients, not placebo recipients, who had the higher spike-specific TCR breadth.

Assay: immunoSEQ multiplex PCR; the TCRdb copy retains only in-frame clones and omits some. This sample has 350,000 to 450,000 clones, with about four fifths found just once. Treatment noted: roughly 18 received Ad26.COV2.S at low or high dose, single or two shots; about 5 received placebo; per-sample allocation not given. Repertoires come from day 63 after the first vaccine or placebo injection. The CDR3 length is 19 residues. On this clone itself: Its antigen remains unidentified.

V gene TRBV21-1 combines with J gene TRBJ2-5. TRBV21-1 constitutes a pseudogene. This TCR was recovered from a person between 18 and 65 years old who received the Ad26.COV2.S COVID-19 vaccine or a placebo. Here the sequenced sample was peripheral blood, taken in a trial of Ad26.COV2.S vaccine versus placebo. CDR3 sequence (DNA): TGTGCCAGCAGCACTCTCAGCGAGCCCGCGTTCCGTCACAGAGAGACCCAGTACTTC. As protein: CASSTLSEPAFRHRETQYF.